This T cell receptor beta chain was documented in a study of T cells in Graves' hyperthyroidism and ophthalmopathy. This clonotype was detected a few times. The CDR3 runs 16 residues. With 3 bases removed from V and 0 bases from J, the gap between germline ends came to 12 bases. Germline V gene sequence: CDR1 MGHRA, CDR2 YSYEKL. The investigators amplified TCR beta CDR3 regions from RNA transcripts. The HTBI primer set drove a first-round RT-PCR of the TCR CDR3. Each CDR3 protein is one row after TCRdb ran MiXCR on the multiplex PCR reads. The table shows under 700,000 distinct CDR3 sequences, with 15% to 20% occurring only once.

Sequenced sample: blood. This receptor was obtained from a woman aged 18-29 years with Graves' hyperthyroidism. The chain joins TRBV4-1 to TRBJ1-5; the D gene is possibly TRBD1 (6 bases). CDR3: CASSHPQGYSNQPQHF. In DNA form, the CDR3 reads TGCGCCAGCAGCCACCCCCAGGGGTATAGCAATCAGCCCCAGCATTTT.